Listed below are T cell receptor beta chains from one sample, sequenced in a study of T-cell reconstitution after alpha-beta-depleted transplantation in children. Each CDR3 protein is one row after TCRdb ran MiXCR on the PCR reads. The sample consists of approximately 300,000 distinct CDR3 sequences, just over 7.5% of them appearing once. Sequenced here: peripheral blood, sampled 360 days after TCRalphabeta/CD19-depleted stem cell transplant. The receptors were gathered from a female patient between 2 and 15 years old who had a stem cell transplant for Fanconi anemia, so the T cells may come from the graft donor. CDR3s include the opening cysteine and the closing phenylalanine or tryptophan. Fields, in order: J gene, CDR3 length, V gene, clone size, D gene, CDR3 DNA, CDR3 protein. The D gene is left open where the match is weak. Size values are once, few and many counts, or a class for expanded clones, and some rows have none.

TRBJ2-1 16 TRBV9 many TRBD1 TGTGCCAGTTCGCCCCGGGACAGGGGATTCTACAATGAGCAGTTCTTC CASSPRDRGFYNEQFF
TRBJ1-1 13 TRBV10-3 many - TGTGCCATCAGTGAGCCCCCGGACAGTGAAGCTTTCTTT CAISEPPDSEAFF
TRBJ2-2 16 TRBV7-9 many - TGTGCCAGCAGCTCACCCAGCTCCGCAAACACCGGGGAGCTGTTTTTT CASSSPSSANTGELFF
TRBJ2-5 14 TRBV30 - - TGTGCCTGGGGTGAAGCTGATAGGTGGGAGACCCAGTACTTC CAWGEADRWETQYF
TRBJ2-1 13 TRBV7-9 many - TGTGCCAGCAGCTGGGGATCTTACAATGAGCAGTTCTTC CASSWGSYNEQFF
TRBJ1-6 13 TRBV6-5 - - TGTGCCAGCAGACGAGACAGCCATTCACCCCTCCACTTT CASRRDSHSPLHF
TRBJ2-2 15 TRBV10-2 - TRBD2 TGCGCCAGCAGTGTTAGCGGGAGGTTTTACGGGGAGCTGTTTTTT CASSVSGRFYGELFF
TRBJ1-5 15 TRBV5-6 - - TGTGCCAGCAGCTTGGCGGGGATTGGGGGTGAGCCCCAGCATTTT CASSLAGIGGEPQHF
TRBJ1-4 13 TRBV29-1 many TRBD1 TGCAGCGCCGTAGACAGGGGTGGAGAAAAACTGTTTTTT CSAVDRGGEKLFF
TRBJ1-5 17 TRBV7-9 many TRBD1 TGTGCCAGCAGCTTAGGGCAGGGGGCATTCCCAAATCAGCCCCAGCATTTT CASSLGQGAFPNQPQHF
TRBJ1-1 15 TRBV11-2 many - TGTGCCAGCAGCCGAACCAGGGGTCCGGGGACTGAAGCTTTCTTT CASSRTRGPGTEAFF
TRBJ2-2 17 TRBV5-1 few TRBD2 TGCGCCAGCAGCTCCAGACTAGCGGGGGCGATCACCGGGGAGCTGTTTTTT CASSSRLAGAITGELFF
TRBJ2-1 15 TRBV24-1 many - TGTGCCACCAGTGGGGGGAGGCAGTCCTACAATGAGCAGTTCTTC CATSGGRQSYNEQFF
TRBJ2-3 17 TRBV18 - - TGTGCCAGCTCACCAGTCCAGGGGAATGGGGGCACAGATACGCAGTATTTT CASSPVQGNGGTDTQYF
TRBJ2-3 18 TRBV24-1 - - TGTGCCACCAGTGATTTGACCTCGGAGGATTCTAGCACAGATACGCAGTATTTT CATSDLTSEDSSTDTQYF
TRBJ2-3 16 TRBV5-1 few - TGCGCCAGCAGCTTTAGGCACCTATCTAGCACAGATACGCAGTATTTT CASSFRHLSSTDTQYF
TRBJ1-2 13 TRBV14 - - TGTGCCAGCAGCCTGGGCGGACTCTATGGCTACACCTTC CASSLGGLYGYTF
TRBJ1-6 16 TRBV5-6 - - TGTGCCAGCAACATTGGGGCGGGGGTCGGGGAATCACCCCTCCACTTT CASNIGAGVGESPLHF
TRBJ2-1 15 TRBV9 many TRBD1 TGTGCCAGCAGCGTATTAGGGGGCCTTTGGAATGAGCAGTTCTTC CASSVLGGLWNEQFF
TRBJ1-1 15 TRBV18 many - TGTGCCAGCTCACCCCGGGGGGCGGCGAACACTGAAGCTTTCTTT CASSPRGAANTEAFF
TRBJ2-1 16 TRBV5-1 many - TGCGCCAGCAGCTACCGGGCAGTCAGCTCCTACAATGAGCAGTTCTTC CASSYRAVSSYNEQFF
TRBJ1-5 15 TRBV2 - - TGTGCCAGCAGTCTACATTTTGTCCTGAATCAGCCCCAGCATTTT CASSLHFVLNQPQHF
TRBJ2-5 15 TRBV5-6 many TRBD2 TGTGCCAGCAGCTTACTAGCGGGGGTTTTTGAGACCCAGTACTTC CASSLLAGVFETQYF
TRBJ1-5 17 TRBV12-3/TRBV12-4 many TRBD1 TGTGCCAGCAGTTTGGCCACAGGGGGGGGTAGCAATCAGCCCCAGCATTTT CASSLATGGGSNQPQHF
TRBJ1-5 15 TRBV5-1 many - TGCGCCAGCAGCTTGGCGACAGGAGGCAATCAGCCCCAGCATTTT CASSLATGGNQPQHF
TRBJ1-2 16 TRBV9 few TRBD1 TGTGCCAGCAGCAACTCGCTGACAGGGATAGGGTATGGCTACACCTTC CASSNSLTGIGYGYTF
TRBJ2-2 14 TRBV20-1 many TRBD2 TGCAGTGCTGGGAGCGGGAGAGGCTCCGGGGAGCTGTTTTTT CSAGSGRGSGELFF
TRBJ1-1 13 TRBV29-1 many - TGCAGCGTGGTCAGGTTCATGAACACTGAAGCTTTCTTT CSVVRFMNTEAFF
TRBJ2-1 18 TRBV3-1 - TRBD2 TGTGCCAGCAGCCAAGCGAATAGCGGGACCTACATGGGGGATGAGCAGTTCTTC CASSQANSGTYMGDEQFF
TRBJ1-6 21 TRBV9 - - TGTGCCAGCAGCCCCCGCAGGAAGGCGGAGATCCTTCTCAAGATGAATTCACCCCTCCACTTT CASSPRRKAEILLKMNSPLHF
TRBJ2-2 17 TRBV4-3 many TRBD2 TGCGCCAGCAGCCAAGATAGGGCGGGGGCGAACACCGGGGAGCTGTTTTTT CASSQDRAGANTGELFF
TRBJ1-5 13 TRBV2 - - TGTGCCACCGCAGGGGATAGCAATCAGCCCCAGCATTTT CATAGDSNQPQHF
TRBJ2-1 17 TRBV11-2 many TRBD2 TGTGCCAGCAGCTTAAATCCGGGGACTACGCCAACCGGGGAGCAGTTCTTC CASSLNPGTTPTGEQFF
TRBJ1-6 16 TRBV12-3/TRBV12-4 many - TGTGCCAGCACCAGTGGGAACTGGGGAGCTGATTCACCCCTCCACTTT CASTSGNWGADSPLHF
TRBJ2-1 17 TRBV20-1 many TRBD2 TGCAGTGCTAGAGATCCGTTTGGGCTAGCGGGGCACAATGAGCAGTTCTTC CSARDPFGLAGHNEQFF
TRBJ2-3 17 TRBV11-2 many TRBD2 TGTGCCAGCAGCTTAATCTTAGCGGGAGGAAGGGCAGATACGCAGTATTTT CASSLILAGGRADTQYF
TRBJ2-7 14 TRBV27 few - TGTGCCAGCAGAACCGGGACGGGGACCTACGAGCAGTACTTC CASRTGTGTYEQYF
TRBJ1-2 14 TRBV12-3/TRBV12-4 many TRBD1 TGTGCCAGCAGTTTTGGGGGACAGGTCTATGGCTACACCTTC CASSFGGQVYGYTF
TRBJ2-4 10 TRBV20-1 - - TGCAGTGCTAGGGACGTTCTTCAGTACTTC CSARDVLQYF
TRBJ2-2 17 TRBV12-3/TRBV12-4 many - TGTGCCAGCAGTTTTCTGTGGACGGGAACGAACACCGGGGAGCTGTTTTTT CASSFLWTGTNTGELFF
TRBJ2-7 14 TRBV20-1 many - TGCAGTGCTCCGGTTTGGCAGGGGTACAACGAGCAGTACTTC CSAPVWQGYNEQYF
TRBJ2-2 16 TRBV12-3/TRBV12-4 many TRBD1 TGTGCCAGCAGCCACCCCGGGACAGTGAACACCGGGGAGCTGTTTTTT CASSHPGTVNTGELFF
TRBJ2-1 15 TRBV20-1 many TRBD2 TGCAGTGCTAGAAACCGGGGGGGACCAATCAATGAGCAGTTCTTC CSARNRGGPINEQFF
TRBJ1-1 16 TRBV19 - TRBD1 TGTGCCAGTAGTATGTTTACAGGGGCCCGGAACACTGAAGCTTTCTTT CASSMFTGARNTEAFF
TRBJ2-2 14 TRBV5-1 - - TGCGCCAGCAGCTCAAGGATGATCACCGGGGAGCTGTTTTTT CASSSRMITGELFF
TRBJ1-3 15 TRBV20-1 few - TGCAGTGCTAGCCGGACGGCGGTCGCTGGAAACACCATATATTTT CSASRTAVAGNTIYF
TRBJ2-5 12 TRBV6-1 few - TGTGCCAGCAGTTGGGACGGTCGGGCCCAGTACTTC CASSWDGRAQYF
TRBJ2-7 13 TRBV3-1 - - TGTGCCAGCAGCCAAGAACTACAGACCGAGCAGTACTTC CASSQELQTEQYF
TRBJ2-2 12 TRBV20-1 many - TGCAGTGTCCCTGACGGTTTGGGGAAGCTGTTTTTT CSVPDGLGKLFF
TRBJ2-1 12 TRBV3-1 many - TGTGCCAGCAGCCAACTTGCTAATGAGCAGTTCTTC CASSQLANEQFF
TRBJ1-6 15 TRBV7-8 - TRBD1 TGTGCCAGCAGCTTACTTGGGACAGGGCCTTCACCCCTCCACTTT CASSLLGTGPSPLHF
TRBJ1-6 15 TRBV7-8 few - TGTGCCAGCAGCTTAATCTTGGCAGGCGATTCACCCCTCCACTTT CASSLILAGDSPLHF
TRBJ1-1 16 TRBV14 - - TGTGCCAGCAGCCAAGATCGAAAGATCATGAACACTGAAGCTTTCTTT CASSQDRKIMNTEAFF
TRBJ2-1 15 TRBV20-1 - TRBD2 TGCAGTGCTAGAGAACGGGGGGGCTTTTACAATGAGCAGTTCTTC CSARERGGFYNEQFF
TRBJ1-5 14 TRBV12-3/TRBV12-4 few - TGTGCCAGCAGGGTGAGGGGGGTAAATCAGCCCCAGCATTTT CASRVRGVNQPQHF
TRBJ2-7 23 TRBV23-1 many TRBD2 TGCGCCAGCAGTCAATTAGGAAAAAAAGCAGGACTAGCGGGGGGCCCACTGGACTACGAGCAGTACTTC CASSQLGKKAGLAGGPLDYEQYF
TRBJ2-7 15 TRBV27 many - TGTGCCAGCAGTTTATTCGCCAGGGGGGAAAACGAGCAGTACTTC CASSLFARGENEQYF
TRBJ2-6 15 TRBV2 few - TGTGCCAGCAACCCTTCAAGCTCCGGGGCCAACGTCCTGACTTTC CASNPSSSGANVLTF
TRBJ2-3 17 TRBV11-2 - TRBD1 TGTGCCAGCAGCTATACAGTGGGGACAGGTCGTACAGATACGCAGTATTTT CASSYTVGTGRTDTQYF